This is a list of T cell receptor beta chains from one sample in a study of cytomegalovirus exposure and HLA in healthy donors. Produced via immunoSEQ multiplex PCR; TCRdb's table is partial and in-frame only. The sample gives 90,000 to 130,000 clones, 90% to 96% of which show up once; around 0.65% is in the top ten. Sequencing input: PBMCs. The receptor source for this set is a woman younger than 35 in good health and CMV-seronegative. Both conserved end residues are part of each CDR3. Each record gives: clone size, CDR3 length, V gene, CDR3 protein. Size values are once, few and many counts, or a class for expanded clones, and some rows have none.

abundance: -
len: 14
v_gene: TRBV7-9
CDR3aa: CASSTDRGGDIQYF

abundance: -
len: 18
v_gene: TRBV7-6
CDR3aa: CASSLVTSGDSYTDTQYF

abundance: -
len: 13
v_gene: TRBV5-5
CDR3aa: CASSLDLVDTQYF

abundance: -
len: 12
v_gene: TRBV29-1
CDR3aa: CSWDKAGDTQYF

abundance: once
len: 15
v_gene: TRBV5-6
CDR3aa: CASSLGGLPNTEAFF

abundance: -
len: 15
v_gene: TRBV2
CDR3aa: CASSGAAGGLYEQYF

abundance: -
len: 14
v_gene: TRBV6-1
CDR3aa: CASQHGNFNEKLFF

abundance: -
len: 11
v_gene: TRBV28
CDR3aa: CASSSKSEAFF

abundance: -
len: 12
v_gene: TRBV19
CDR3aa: CASRTVNTEAFF

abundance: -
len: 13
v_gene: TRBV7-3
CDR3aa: CASSTGRDYEQYF

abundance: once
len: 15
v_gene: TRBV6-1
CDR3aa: CASSEERGRVYGYTF

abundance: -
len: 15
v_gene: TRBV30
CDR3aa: CAWKEQGAPQETQYF

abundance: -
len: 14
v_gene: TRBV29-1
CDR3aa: CSVGDQGLNTEAFF

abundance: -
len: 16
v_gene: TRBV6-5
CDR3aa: CASSFSQRANTGELFF

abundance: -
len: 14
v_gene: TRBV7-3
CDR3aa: CASSRDSGSSPLHF

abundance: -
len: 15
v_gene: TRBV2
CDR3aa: CASFLTSGGPDTQYF

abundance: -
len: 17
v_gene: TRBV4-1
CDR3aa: CASSHTGTSGDQETQYF

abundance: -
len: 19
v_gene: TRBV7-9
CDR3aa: CASSLGPGQVGSGANVLTF

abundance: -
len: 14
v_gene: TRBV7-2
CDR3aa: CASSLGTSTDTQYF

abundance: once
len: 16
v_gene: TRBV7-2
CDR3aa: CASSLNRGVSTDTQYF

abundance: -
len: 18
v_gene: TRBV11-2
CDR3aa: CASSRPSKPGATPYEQYF

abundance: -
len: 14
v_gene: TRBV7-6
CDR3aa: CASSLLGGSTEAFF

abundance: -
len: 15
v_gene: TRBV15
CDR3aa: CATSRVARANTEAFF

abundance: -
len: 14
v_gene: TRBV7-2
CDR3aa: CASSFDSPTGELFF

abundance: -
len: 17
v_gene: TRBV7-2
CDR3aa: CASSLAGLGSGIDGYTF

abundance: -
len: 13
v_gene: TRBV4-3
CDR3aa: CASSSGGRTEAFF

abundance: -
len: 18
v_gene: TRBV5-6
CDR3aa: CASSSGGGPGLGQETQYF

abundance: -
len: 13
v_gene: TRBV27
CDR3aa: CASRGTGYQPQHF

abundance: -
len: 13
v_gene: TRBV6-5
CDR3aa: CASSSDRGWEQFF

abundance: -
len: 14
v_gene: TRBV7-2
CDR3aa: CASTTGGSTYEQYF

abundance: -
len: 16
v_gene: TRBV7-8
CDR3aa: CASSQTGNTIEGPQHF

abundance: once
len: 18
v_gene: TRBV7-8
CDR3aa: CASSFPGGTSGGADEQFF

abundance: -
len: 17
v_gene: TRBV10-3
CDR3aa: CAISLRAPEEYYYGYTF

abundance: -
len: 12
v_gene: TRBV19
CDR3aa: CASRIVGEKLFF

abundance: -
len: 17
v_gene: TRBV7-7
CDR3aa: CASSTGTSGGVRETQYF

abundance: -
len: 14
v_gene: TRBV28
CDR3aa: CASRRQGASYEQYF

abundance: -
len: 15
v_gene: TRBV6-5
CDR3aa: CASSYSNSLNTEAFF

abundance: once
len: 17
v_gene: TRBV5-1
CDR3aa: CASSLEYARTGANVLTF

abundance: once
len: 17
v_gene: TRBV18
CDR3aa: CASSSSRDRGRADTQYF

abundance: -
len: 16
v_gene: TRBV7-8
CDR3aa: CASSQSGTGLWTEAFF

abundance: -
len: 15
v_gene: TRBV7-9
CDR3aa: CASSLGTSGEDEQYF

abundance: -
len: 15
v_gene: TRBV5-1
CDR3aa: CASSLWTGGNEKLFF

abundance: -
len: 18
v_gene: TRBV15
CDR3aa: CATSSKRGQGHYNSPLHF

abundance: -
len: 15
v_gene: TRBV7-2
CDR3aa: CASSLDRQGPSPLHF

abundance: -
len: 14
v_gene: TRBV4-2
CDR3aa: CASSQENSYNEQFF

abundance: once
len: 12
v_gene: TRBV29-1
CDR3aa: CSAGGPNYGYTF

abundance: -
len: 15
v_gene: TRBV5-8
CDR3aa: CASSLPGQNTGELFF

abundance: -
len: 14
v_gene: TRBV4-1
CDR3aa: CASSPRGRGTEAFF

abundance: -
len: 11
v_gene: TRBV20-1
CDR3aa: CSAPRNTEAFF

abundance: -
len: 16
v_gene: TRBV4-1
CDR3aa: CASSRGQFSSTDTQYF

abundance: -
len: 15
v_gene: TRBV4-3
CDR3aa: CASSQLTGSPYEQYF

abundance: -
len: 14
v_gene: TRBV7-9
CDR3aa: CASSGTEINGELFF